This TCR beta chain originates from a study of breast tumors, draining lymph nodes, adjacent tissues. The study's findings and limits: Findings are consistent with lymph node origin and intratumoral expansion of most tumor T cells.

Breast cancer patients provided tissue from their axillary draining lymph nodes. One entry per CDR3 protein results from TCRdb running MiXCR on the multiplex PCR reads. The sample shows about 230,000 distinct CDR3 sequences, 32% of them seen only once. Germline trimming cut 4 bases from V and 5 bases from J; bases unmatched to any gene: 11. Germline V CDR1 and CDR2: SGHRS, YFSETQ. CDR3 length: 15 amino acids. Ten or more counts support this clonotype. The antigen remains unidentified. V usage is TRBV5-1 and J usage is TRBJ2-7, with 8 positions matching TRBD2. The sample was axillary lymph node tissue. The TCR was taken from a female donor with breast cancer. Some clones in this sample may be carry-over from other donors' samples. The CDR3: CASSPRVAGKNEQYF. CDR3 sequence (DNA): TGCGCCAGCAGCCCCAGGGTAGCGGGAAAAAACGAGCAGTACTTC.